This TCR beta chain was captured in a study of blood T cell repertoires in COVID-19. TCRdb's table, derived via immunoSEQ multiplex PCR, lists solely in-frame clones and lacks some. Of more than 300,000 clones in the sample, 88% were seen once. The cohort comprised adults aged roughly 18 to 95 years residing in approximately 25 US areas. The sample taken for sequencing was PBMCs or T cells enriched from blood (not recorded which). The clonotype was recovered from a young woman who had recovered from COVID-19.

The CDR3 protein is CASSLETGENTEAFF. In DNA, the CDR3 is TGTGCCAGCAGCTTAGAGACAGGCGAGAACACTGAAGCTTTCTTT. The chain recombines TRBV7-9 with TRBJ1-1; D possibly corresponds to TRBD1 (6 bases). The germline gives CDR1 SEHNR, CDR2 FQNEAQ (reference sequence). The CDR3 length is 15 residues. Trimming stripped 1 base from V and 1 base from J, with 10 bases between. Full variable domain (remainder filled in from reference TRBV7-9 and TRBJ1-1): DTGVSQNPRHKITKRGQNVTFRCDPISEHNRLYWYRQTLGQGPEFLTYFQNEAQLEKSRLLSDRFSAERPKGSFSTLEIQRTEQGDSAMYLCASSLETGENTEAFFGQGTRLTVV.